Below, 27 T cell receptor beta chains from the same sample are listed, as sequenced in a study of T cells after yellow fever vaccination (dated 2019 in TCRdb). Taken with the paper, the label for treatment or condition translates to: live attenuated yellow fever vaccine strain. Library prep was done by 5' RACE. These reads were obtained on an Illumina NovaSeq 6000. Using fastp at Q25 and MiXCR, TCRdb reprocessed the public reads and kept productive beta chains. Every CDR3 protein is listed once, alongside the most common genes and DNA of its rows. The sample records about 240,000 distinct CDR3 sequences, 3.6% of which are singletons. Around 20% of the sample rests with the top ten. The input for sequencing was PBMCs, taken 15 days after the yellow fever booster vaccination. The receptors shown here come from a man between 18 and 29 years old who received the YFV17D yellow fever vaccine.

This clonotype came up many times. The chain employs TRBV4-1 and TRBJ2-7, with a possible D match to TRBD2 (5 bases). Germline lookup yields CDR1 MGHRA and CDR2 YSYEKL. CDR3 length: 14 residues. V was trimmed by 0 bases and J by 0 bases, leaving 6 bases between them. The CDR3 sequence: CASSQDEGSYEQYF. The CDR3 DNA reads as TGCGCCAGCAGCCAAGATGAGGGCTCCTACGAGCAGTACTTC.

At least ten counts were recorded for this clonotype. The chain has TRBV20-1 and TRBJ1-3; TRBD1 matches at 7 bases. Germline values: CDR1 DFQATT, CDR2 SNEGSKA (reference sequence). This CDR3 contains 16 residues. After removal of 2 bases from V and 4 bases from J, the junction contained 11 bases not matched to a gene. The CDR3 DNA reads TGCAGTGCTAGACAGCTCGGTGGGACAGCCGGAAACACCATATATTTT. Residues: CSARQLGGTAGNTIYF.

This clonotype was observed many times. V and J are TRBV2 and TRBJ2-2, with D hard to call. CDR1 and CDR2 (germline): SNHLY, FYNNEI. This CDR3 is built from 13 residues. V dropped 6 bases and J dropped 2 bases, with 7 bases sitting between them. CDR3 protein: CASRQVNTGELFF. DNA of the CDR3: TGTGCCAGCAGGCAGGTTAACACCGGGGAGCTGTTTTTT. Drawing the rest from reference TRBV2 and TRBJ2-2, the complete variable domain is EPEVTQTPSHQVTQMGQEVILRCVPISNHLYFYWYRQILGQKVEFLVSFYNNEISEKSEIFDDQFSVERPDGSNFTLKIRSTKLEDSAMYFCASRQVNTGELFFGEGSRLTVL.

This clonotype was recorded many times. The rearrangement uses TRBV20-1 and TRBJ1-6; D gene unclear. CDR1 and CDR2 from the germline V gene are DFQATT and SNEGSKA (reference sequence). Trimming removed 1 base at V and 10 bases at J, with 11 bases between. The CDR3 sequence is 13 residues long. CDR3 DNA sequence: TGCAGTGCTAGAGTAGGAACGAGGTCACCCCTCCACTTT. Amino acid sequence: CSARVGTRSPLHF.

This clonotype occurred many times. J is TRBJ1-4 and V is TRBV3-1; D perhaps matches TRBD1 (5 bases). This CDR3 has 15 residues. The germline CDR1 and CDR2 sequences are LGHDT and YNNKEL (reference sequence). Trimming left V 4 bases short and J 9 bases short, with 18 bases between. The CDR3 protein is CASSLRDVGIKKLFF. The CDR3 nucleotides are TGTGCCAGCAGCCTACGGGACGTCGGAATTAAAAAACTGTTTTTT.

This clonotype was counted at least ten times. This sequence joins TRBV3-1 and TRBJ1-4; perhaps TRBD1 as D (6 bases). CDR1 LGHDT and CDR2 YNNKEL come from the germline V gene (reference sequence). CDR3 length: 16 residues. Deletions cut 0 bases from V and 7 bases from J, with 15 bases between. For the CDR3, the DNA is TGTGCCAGCAGCCAAGATCGGTGGGGGGCGAGTGAAAAACTGTTTTTT. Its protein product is CASSQDRWGASEKLFF.

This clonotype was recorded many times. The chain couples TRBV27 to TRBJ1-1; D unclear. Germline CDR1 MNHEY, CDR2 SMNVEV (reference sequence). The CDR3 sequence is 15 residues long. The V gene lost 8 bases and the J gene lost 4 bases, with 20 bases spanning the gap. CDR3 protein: CASASLRIRGTEAFF. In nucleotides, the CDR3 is TGTGCCAGCGCCTCACTTAGGATCCGGGGCACTGAAGCTTTCTTT.

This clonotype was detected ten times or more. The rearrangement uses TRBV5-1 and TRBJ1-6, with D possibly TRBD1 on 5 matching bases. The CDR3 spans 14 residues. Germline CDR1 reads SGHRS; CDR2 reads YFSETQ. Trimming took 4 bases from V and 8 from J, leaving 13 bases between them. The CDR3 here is CASSPGGTHSPLHF. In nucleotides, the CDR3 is TGCGCCAGCAGCCCTGGCGGGACCCATTCACCCCTCCACTTT.

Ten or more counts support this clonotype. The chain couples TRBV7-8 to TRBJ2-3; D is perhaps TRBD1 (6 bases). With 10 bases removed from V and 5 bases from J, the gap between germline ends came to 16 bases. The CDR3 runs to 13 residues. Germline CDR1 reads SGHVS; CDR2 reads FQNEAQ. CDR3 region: CATGDGARDTQYF. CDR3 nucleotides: TGTGCCACAGGGGACGGAGCAAGAGATACGCAGTATTTT.

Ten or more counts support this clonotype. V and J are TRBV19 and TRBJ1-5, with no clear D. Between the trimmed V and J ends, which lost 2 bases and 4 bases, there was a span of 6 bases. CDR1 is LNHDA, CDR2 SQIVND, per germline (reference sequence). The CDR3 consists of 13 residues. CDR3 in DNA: TGTGCCAGTAGTATACCGCAAAATCAGCCCCAGCATTTT. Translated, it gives CASSIPQNQPQHF.

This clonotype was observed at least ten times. The CDR3 reads CASSFGRAGHQNTEAFF. The DNA for the CDR3 is TGTGCCAGCAGTTTTGGTCGGGCGGGACACCAGAACACTGAAGCTTTCTTT. The V call is TRBV12-3 or TRBV12-4, the J call TRBJ1-1; maybe TRBD1 (6 bases). V lost 3 bases to trimming and J lost 1 base, with 18 bases between them. The CDR3 totals 17 residues.

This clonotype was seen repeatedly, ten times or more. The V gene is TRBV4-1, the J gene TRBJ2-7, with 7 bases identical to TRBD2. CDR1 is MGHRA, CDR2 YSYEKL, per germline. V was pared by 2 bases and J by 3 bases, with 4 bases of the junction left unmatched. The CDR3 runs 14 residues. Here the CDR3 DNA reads TGCGCCAGCAGCCAACCTACGGGGGGCTACGAGCAGTACTTC. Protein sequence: CASSQPTGGYEQYF.

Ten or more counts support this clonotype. The CDR3 is CASSLTETNEKLFF. The CDR3 DNA is TGTGCCAGCAGCTTGACAGAAACTAATGAAAAACTGTTTTTT. The rearrangement uses TRBV7-9 and TRBJ1-4; D might be TRBD1 (5 bases). V lost 3 bases to trimming and J lost 1 base, with 6 bases between them. The germline V gene encodes CDR1 SEHNR and CDR2 FQNEAQ (reference sequence). This CDR3 region has 14 residues.

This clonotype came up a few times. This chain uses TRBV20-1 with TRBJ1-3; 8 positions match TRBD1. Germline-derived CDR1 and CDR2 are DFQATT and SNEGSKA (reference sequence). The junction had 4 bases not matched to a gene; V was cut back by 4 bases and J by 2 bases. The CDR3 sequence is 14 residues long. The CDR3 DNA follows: TGCAGTGCTACCCGACAGGGGACTGGAAACACCATATATTTT. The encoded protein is CSATRQGTGNTIYF.

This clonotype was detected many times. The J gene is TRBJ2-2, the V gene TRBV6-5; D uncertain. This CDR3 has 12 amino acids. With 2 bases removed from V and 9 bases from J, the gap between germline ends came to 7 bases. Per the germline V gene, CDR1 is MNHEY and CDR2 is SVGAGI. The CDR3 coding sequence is TGTGCCAGCAGTTACCCCCCAAGGGAGCTGTTTTTT. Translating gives CASSYPPRELFF.

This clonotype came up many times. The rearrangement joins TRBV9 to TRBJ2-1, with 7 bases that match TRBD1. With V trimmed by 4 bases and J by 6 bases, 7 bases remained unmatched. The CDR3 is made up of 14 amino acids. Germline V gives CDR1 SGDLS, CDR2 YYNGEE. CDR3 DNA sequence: TGTGCCAGCAGCCTTCAGACAGGGTTCAATGAGCAGTTCTTC. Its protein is CASSLQTGFNEQFF.

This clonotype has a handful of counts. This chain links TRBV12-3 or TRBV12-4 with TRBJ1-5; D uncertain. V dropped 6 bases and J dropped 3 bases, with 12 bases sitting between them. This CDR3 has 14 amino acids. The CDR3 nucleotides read TGTGCCAGCAGCCGCGACACCGTCAATCAGCCCCAGCATTTT. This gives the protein CASSRDTVNQPQHF.

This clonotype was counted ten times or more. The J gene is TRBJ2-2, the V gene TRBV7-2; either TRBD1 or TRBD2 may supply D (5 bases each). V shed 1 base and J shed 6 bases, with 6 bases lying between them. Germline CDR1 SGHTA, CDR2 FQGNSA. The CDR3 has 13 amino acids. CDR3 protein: CASSLVGAGELFF. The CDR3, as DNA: TGTGCCAGCAGCTTAGTGGGGGCCGGGGAGCTGTTTTTT.

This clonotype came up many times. The CDR3 coding sequence is TGCAGCGCCACCCAGGGGGGGTCCTACGAGCAGTACTTC. Protein sequence: CSATQGGSYEQYF. This chain uses TRBV29-1 with TRBJ2-7, with D possibly called TRBD1 or TRBD2 (7 bases each). Germline CDR1 reads SQVTM; CDR2 reads ANQGSEA. The CDR3 length is 13 residues. The germline V and J ends were trimmed by 7 bases and 1 base, with 14 bases remaining between them.

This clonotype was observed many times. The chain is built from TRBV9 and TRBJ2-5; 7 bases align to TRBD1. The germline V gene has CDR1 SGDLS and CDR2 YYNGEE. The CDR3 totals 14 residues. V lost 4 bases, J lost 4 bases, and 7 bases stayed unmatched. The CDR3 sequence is CASSFTGVGETQYF. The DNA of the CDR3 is TGTGCCAGCAGCTTCACAGGGGTTGGAGAGACCCAGTACTTC.

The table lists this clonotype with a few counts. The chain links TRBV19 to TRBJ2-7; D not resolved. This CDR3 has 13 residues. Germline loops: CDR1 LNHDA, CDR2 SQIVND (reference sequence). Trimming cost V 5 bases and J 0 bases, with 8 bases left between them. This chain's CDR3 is CASSFGYSYEQYF. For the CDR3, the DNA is TGTGCCAGTAGTTTCGGATACTCCTACGAGCAGTACTTC.

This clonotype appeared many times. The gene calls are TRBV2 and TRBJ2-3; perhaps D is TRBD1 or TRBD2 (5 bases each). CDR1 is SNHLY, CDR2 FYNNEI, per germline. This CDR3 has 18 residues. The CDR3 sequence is CALGEALLGHGDTDTQYF. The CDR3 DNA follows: TGTGCTCTGGGTGAAGCGCTTCTGGGGCACGGGGACACAGATACGCAGTATTTT.

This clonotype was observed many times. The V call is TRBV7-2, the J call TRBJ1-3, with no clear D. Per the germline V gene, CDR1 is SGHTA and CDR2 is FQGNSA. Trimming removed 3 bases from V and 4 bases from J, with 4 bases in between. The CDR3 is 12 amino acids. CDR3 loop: CASSFPGNTIYF. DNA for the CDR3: TGTGCCAGCAGCTTTCCAGGAAACACCATATATTTT.

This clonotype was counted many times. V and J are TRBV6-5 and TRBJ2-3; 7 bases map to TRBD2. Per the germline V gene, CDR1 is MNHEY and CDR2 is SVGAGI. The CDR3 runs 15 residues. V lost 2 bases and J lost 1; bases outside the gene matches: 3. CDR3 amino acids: CASSYGGGRTDTQYF. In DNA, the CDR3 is TGTGCCAGCAGTTACGGCGGGGGACGCACAGATACGCAGTATTTT.

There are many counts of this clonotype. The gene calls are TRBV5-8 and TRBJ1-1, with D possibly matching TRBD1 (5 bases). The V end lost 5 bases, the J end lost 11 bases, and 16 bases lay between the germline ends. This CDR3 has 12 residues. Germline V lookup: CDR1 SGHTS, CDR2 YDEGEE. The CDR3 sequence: CASRQDLNTAFF. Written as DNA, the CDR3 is TGTGCCAGCAGACAGGATCTGAATACCGCTTTCTTT.

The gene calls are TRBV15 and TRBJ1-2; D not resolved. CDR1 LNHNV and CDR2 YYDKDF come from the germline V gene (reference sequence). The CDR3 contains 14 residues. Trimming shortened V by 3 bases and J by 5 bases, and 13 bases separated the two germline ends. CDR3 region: CATSSQNGDYGYTF. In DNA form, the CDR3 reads TGTGCCACCAGCAGTCAAAACGGCGATTATGGCTACACCTTC.

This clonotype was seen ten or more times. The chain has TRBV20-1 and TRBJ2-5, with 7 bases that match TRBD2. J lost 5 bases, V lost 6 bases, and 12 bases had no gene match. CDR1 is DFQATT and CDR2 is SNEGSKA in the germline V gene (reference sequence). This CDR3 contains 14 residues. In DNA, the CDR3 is TGCAGTGCCCGATTACGGGGGAGGGGCGAGACCCAGTACTTC. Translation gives CSARLRGRGETQYF.